A single sample is the source of the 23 T cell receptor beta chains below, sequenced in a study of T-cell reconstitution after alpha-beta-depleted transplantation in children. Unique molecular identifiers were built into the TCRbeta library. TCRdb re-called the PCR reads through MiXCR, storing one row per CDR3 protein. Of 100,000 to 150,000 distinct CDR3 sequences in the sample, more than 20% were seen once. The sample here was PBMCs, mostly from graft donor cells, taken 180 days after TCRalphabeta/CD19-depleted stem cell transplant. Receptors were obtained from a male patient between 2 and 10 years old who had a stem cell transplant for chronic granulomatous disease, so the T cells may come from the graft donor.

The sample holds a few counts of this clonotype. V usage is TRBV18 and J usage is TRBJ1-2; no definite D call. V gave up 3 bases and J gave up 8 bases, with 13 bases separating them. Looked up from germline, CDR1 is KGHSH and CDR2 is LQKENI. This CDR3 is built from 13 residues. CDR3 coding DNA: TGTGCCAGCTCACCGGCAGTGGCGCTAGGCTACACCTTC. Amino acids: CASSPAVALGYTF.

The chain employs TRBV29-1 and TRBJ2-2, with no clear D. Trimming removed 6 bases from V and 1 base from J, with 12 bases in between. Germline CDR1 reads SQVTM; CDR2 reads ANQGSEA. The CDR3 runs 14 residues. The CDR3 protein is CSVAGVLNTGELFF. Written as DNA, the CDR3 is TGCAGCGTAGCCGGCGTGCTGAACACCGGGGAGCTGTTTTTT.

This clonotype was found a few times. This chain links TRBV27 with TRBJ1-5; D is possibly TRBD1 (5 bases). Per germline, CDR1 MNHEY and CDR2 SMNVEV (reference sequence). The CDR3 has 15 amino acids. Trimming removed 3 bases at V and 2 bases at J, with 11 bases between. The CDR3 DNA is TGTGCCAGCAGTTTGGGGCGGAAGGGCAATCAGCCCCAGCATTTT. Translation: CASSLGRKGNQPQHF.

This clonotype occurred a few times. The rearrangement joins TRBV6-1 to TRBJ2-1; D unresolved. This CDR3 contains 16 residues. V shed 6 bases and J shed 2 bases, with 17 bases lying between them. Looked up from germline, CDR1 is MNHNS and CDR2 is SASEGT. CDR3 protein: CASRTLTLSAYNEQFF. The CDR3 DNA is TGTGCCAGCAGGACCCTCACACTTTCAGCCTACAATGAGCAGTTCTTC.

This clonotype occurred many times. The V and J genes are TRBV28 and TRBJ1-5; TRBD1 agrees at 7 bases. The germline CDR1 and CDR2 sequences are MDHEN and SYDVKM. This CDR3 spans 12 amino acids. Trimming at V came to 5 bases and at J to 9 bases, leaving 4 bases not matched to a gene. CDR3 sequence reads: CASSTTGRPQHF. CDR3 bases: TGTGCCAGCAGTACGACAGGGCGGCCCCAGCATTTT.

V is TRBV11-3 and J is TRBJ2-1, with 7 nucleotides matching TRBD2. This CDR3 comprises 16 residues. Germline V lookup: CDR1 SGHNT, CDR2 YENEEA. Trimming at V came to 1 base and at J to 4 bases, leaving 7 bases not matched to a gene. This CDR3 reads CASSLVNAGEYNEQFF. The CDR3, as DNA: TGTGCCAGCAGCTTAGTGAACGCGGGAGAGTACAATGAGCAGTTCTTC.

This chain uses TRBV4-2 with TRBJ2-2; 7 nucleotides align to TRBD2. Losses at the gene ends were 0 bases for V and 4 bases for J; bases not matched to a gene: 8. Germline V gene lookup returns CDR1 LGHNA and CDR2 YNFKEQ. The CDR3 consists of 17 residues. The CDR3 bases are TGTGCCAGCAGCCAAGATCTGGCGGGGGTTTCCACCGGGGAGCTGTTTTTT. Translated, it gives CASSQDLAGVSTGELFF.

This clonotype was recorded many times. The chain recombines TRBV5-1 with TRBJ2-2; D is ambiguous. Trimming pared 4 bases from V and 6 bases from J, leaving 16 bases between. CDR1 is SGHRS and CDR2 is YFSETQ in the germline V gene. The CDR3 length is 15 residues. In DNA form, the CDR3 reads TGCGCCAGCAGCGTAGCCACAATTGGGGCCGGGGAGCTGTTTTTT. Protein sequence: CASSVATIGAGELFF.

V gene TRBV5-5 combines with J gene TRBJ2-5; D possibly corresponds to TRBD2 (6 bases). V was clipped by 0 bases and J by 3 bases, with 12 bases between them. Germline V gene sequence: CDR1 SGHKS, CDR2 YYEKEE (reference sequence). The CDR3 is made up of 15 amino acids. CDR3 coding DNA: TGTGCCAGCAGCTTGGCCAGTCTAGCGAAAGAGACCCAGTACTTC. It translates to CASSLASLAKETQYF.

This clonotype was counted between two and nine times. DNA of the CDR3: TGCGCCAGCAGCCCGCTTAGCGGGAGAGGCACCGGGGAGCTGTTTTTT. Protein: CASSPLSGRGTGELFF. The J gene is TRBJ2-2, the V gene TRBV5-1, with 9 bases lining up with TRBD2. The J segment lost 4 bases and the V segment lost 4 bases, leaving 8 bases of the junction unmatched. CDR3 length equals 16 residues. Germline V lookup: CDR1 SGHRS, CDR2 YFSETQ.

This clonotype showed up many times. This chain links TRBV20-1 with TRBJ2-2; 12 nucleotides align to TRBD2. The CDR3 is 17 amino acids. The J segment lost 5 bases and the V segment lost 1 base, leaving 8 bases of the junction unmatched. Germline CDR1 is DFQATT and CDR2 is SNEGSKA (reference sequence). CDR3 in amino acids: CSARVSSGRADTGELFF. As DNA, the CDR3 is TGCAGTGCTAGAGTATCTAGCGGGAGGGCCGATACCGGGGAGCTGTTTTTT.

There are a few counts of this clonotype. The chain couples TRBV12-3 or TRBV12-4 to TRBJ2-2; either TRBD1 or TRBD2 may fit D (5 bases each). Trimming shortened V by 7 bases and J by 5 bases, and 23 bases separated the two germline ends. This CDR3 spans 17 amino acids. CDR3 nucleotide sequence: TGTGCCAGCACAGACGGCCTTAGTGGGGGAAGGACCGGGGAGCTGTTTTTT. Translating it yields CASTDGLSGGRTGELFF.

This clonotype showed up many times. The V and J genes are TRBV20-1 and TRBJ1-1; D call uncertain. V was trimmed by 0 bases and J by 1 base, leaving 12 bases between them. Germline lookup yields CDR1 DFQATT and CDR2 SNEGSKA (reference sequence). This CDR3 region has 15 residues. CDR3 DNA: TGCAGTGCTAGAGATCAGTCCAGCCGGAACACTGAAGCTTTCTTT. It encodes CSARDQSSRNTEAFF.

This clonotype has a count of ten or more. J is TRBJ2-1 and V is TRBV20-1, with no clear D. The germline CDR1 and CDR2 sequences are DFQATT and SNEGSKA (reference sequence). This CDR3 is 13 amino acids long. Trimming stripped 3 bases from V and 7 bases from J, with 13 bases between. CDR3 sequence (DNA): TGCAGTGCTAGGATTAATCTGGGAAATGAGCAGTTCTTC. This sequence encodes CSARINLGNEQFF.

The chain employs TRBV28 and TRBJ1-4; 7 nucleotides align to TRBD1. In germline, CDR1 is MDHEN, CDR2 SYDVKM. This CDR3 is built from 16 residues. After removal of 5 bases from V and 4 bases from J, the junction contained 10 bases not matched to a gene. This CDR3 is CASSQRQGQHNEKLFF. CDR3 in DNA: TGTGCCAGCAGTCAACGACAGGGTCAACATAATGAAAAACTGTTTTTT.

This clonotype was recorded a few times. This may stem from a read error, because a much larger clone lies one nucleotide away. The chain joins TRBV7-2 to TRBJ2-4, with 8 bases fitting TRBD2. The CDR3 length is 16 residues. In germline, CDR1 is SGHTA, CDR2 FQGNSA. In DNA form, the CDR3 reads TGTGCCAGCAGCCCCTTAGCGGGGACTAACAAAAACAGTCAGTACTTC. This sequence encodes CASSPLAGTNKNSQYF.

CDR3 protein: CASRWTGGAHEQYF. In DNA, the CDR3 is TGTGCCAGCCGTTGGACAGGGGGCGCGCACGAGCAGTACTTC. The rearrangement links TRBV27 to TRBJ2-7; TRBD1 aligns across 11 bases. The CDR3 sequence is 14 residues long. Germline V gene sequence: CDR1 MNHEY, CDR2 SMNVEV (reference sequence). V lost 8 bases and J lost 5; bases outside the gene matches: 8.

J is TRBJ2-1 and V is TRBV20-1, with TRBD2 matching over 11 bases. The CDR3 covers 14 residues. CDR1 and CDR2 (germline): DFQATT, SNEGSKA (reference sequence). CDR3 protein: CGLLAGGAYNEQFF. The CDR3 bases are TGCGGACTTCTAGCGGGAGGCGCCTACAATGAGCAGTTCTTC.

In its sample, this clonotype was seen a few times. The chain is built from TRBV5-1 and TRBJ2-1; D tentatively reads TRBD1 or TRBD2 (5 bases each). The CDR3 runs 16 residues. Trimming shortened V by 3 bases and J by 0 bases, and 13 bases separated the two germline ends. Germline-derived CDR1 and CDR2 are SGHRS and YFSETQ. The CDR3 nucleotides read TGCGCCAGCAGCTCGGGACCAACCCCCTCCTACAATGAGCAGTTCTTC. Translation: CASSSGPTPSYNEQFF.

The J gene is TRBJ2-7, the V gene TRBV15; TRBD2 agrees at 11 bases. V shed 0 bases, J shed 4 bases, and the junction held 2 bases outside the gene matches. The CDR3 is 15 residues long. The germline CDR1 and CDR2 sequences are LNHNV and YYDKDF (reference sequence). CDR3 amino acids: CATSRETSGMYEQYF. DNA for the CDR3: TGTGCCACCAGCAGAGAGACTAGCGGGATGTACGAGCAGTACTTC.

This clonotype was seen ten or more times. The chain joins TRBV20-1 to TRBJ2-7, with 12 bases identical to TRBD2. Germline V gene sequence: CDR1 DFQATT, CDR2 SNEGSKA (reference sequence). The CDR3 consists of 14 residues. J was trimmed by 5 bases and V by 4 bases; bases with no gene match: 6. As DNA, the CDR3 is TGCAGTGCTAAGACTAGCGGGAGACTCGACGAGCAGTACTTC. Translating gives CSAKTSGRLDEQYF.

This clonotype was seen ten or more times. The chain uses TRBV4-2 and TRBJ2-1, with 10 bases aligning to TRBD1. This CDR3 is 16 amino acids long. Looked up from germline, CDR1 is LGHNA and CDR2 is YNFKEQ. The trim removed 4 bases at V and 4 bases at J, leaving 7 bases unmatched. DNA for the CDR3: TGTGCCAGCAGCCCACCGGGACAGGGGATATACAATGAGCAGTTCTTC. This sequence encodes CASSPPGQGIYNEQFF.

The chain links TRBV5-8 to TRBJ2-2; 8 nucleotides agree with TRBD1. This CDR3 is built from 14 residues. With 4 bases clipped from V and 4 bases from J, the junction kept 3 bases outside the gene matches. Germline CDR1 and CDR2: SGHTS and YDEGEE. CDR3 coding DNA: TGTGCCAGCAGCCTGCAGGGGGCCACCGGGGAGCTGTTTTTT. Residues: CASSLQGATGELFF.